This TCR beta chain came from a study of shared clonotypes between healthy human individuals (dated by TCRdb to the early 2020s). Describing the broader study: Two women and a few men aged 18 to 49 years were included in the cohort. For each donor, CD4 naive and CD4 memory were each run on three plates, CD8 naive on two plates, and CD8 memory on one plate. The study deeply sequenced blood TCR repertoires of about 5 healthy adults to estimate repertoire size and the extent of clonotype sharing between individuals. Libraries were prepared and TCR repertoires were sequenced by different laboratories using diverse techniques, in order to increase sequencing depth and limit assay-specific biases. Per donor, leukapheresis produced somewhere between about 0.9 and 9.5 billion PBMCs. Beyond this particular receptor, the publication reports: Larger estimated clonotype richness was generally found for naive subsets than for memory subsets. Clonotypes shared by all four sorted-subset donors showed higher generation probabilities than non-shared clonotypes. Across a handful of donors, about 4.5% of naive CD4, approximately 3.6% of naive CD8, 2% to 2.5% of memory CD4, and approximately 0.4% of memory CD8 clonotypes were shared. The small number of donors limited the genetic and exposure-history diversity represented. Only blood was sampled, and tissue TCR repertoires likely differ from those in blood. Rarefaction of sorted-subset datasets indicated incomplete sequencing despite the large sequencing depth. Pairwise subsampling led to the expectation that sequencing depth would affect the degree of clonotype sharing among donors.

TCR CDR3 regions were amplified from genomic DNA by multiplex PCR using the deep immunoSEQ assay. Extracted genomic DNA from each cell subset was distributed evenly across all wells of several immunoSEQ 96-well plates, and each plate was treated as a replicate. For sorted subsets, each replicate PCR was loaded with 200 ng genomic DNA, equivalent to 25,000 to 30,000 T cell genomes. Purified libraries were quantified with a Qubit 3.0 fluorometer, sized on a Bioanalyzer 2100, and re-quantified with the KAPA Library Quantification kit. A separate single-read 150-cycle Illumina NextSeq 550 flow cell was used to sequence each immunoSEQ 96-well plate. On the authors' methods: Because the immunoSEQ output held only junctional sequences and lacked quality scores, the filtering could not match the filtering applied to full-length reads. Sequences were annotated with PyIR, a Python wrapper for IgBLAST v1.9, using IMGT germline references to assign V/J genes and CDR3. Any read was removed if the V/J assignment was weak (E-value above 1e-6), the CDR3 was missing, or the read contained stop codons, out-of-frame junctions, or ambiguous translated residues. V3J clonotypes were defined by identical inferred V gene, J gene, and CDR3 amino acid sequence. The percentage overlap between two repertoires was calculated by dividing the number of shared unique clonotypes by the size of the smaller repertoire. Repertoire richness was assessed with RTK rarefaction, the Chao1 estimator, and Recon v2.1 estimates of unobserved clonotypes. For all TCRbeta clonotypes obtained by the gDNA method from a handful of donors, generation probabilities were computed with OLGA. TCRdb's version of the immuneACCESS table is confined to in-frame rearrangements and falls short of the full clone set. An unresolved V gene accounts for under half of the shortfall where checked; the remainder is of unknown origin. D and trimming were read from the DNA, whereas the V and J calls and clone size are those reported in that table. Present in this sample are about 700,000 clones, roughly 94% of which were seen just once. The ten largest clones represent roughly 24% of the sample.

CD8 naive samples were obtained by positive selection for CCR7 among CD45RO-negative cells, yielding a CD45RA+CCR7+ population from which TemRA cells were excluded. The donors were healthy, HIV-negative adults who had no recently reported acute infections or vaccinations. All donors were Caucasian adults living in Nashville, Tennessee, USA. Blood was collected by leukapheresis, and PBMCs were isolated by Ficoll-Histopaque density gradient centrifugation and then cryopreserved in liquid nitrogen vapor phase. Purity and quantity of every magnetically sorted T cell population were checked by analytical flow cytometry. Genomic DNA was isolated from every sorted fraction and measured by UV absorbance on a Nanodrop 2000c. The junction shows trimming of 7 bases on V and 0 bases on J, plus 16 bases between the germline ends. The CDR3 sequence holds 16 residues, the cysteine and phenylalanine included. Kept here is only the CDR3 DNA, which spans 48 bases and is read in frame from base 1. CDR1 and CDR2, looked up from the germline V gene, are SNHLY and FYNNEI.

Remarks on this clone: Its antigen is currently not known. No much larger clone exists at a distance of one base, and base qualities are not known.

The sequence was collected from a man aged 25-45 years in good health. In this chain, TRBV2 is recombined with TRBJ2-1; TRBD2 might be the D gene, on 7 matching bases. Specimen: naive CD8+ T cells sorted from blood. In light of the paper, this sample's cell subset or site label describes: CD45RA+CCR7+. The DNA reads TGTGCCAGCATGGAGGGGGGGCCTAGCTCCTACAATGAGCAGTTCTTC. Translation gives CASMEGGPSSYNEQFF.